The source of this T cell receptor (beta chain) is a study of blood T cell repertoires in COVID-19. Overall study context: There were acute and convalescent COVID-19 samples, and they came from the United States, Italy and Spain. Sources were T cells, B-cell-depleted T cells, or PBMCs; the material itself was cDNA or gDNA.

Under the authors' procedure: Cell counts per sample came from amplifying reference gene primers. Assay used: immunoSEQ multiplex PCR; TCRdb lists only in-frame clones, some missing. V, J and clone size are taken as reported in that table, and D and trimming were inferred from the DNA itself. The sample consists of 70,000 or so clones, more than 70% of them appearing once. The CDR3 loop spans 15 amino acids. Germline CDR1 reads KGHSH; CDR2 reads LQKENI. V lost 3 bases and J lost 0; bases outside the gene matches: 3. Recruited during active infection, patients (from Seattle) were subsequently followed longitudinally.

The clonotype comes from a man aged 50 or older with COVID-19, enrolled during active disease. Source material: peripheral blood. The chain links TRBV18 to TRBJ2-7; TRBD1 matches at 9 bases. The CDR3 reads CASSPGQGNSYEQYF. Written as DNA, the CDR3 is TGTGCCAGCTCACCCGGACAGGGGAACTCCTACGAGCAGTACTTC.